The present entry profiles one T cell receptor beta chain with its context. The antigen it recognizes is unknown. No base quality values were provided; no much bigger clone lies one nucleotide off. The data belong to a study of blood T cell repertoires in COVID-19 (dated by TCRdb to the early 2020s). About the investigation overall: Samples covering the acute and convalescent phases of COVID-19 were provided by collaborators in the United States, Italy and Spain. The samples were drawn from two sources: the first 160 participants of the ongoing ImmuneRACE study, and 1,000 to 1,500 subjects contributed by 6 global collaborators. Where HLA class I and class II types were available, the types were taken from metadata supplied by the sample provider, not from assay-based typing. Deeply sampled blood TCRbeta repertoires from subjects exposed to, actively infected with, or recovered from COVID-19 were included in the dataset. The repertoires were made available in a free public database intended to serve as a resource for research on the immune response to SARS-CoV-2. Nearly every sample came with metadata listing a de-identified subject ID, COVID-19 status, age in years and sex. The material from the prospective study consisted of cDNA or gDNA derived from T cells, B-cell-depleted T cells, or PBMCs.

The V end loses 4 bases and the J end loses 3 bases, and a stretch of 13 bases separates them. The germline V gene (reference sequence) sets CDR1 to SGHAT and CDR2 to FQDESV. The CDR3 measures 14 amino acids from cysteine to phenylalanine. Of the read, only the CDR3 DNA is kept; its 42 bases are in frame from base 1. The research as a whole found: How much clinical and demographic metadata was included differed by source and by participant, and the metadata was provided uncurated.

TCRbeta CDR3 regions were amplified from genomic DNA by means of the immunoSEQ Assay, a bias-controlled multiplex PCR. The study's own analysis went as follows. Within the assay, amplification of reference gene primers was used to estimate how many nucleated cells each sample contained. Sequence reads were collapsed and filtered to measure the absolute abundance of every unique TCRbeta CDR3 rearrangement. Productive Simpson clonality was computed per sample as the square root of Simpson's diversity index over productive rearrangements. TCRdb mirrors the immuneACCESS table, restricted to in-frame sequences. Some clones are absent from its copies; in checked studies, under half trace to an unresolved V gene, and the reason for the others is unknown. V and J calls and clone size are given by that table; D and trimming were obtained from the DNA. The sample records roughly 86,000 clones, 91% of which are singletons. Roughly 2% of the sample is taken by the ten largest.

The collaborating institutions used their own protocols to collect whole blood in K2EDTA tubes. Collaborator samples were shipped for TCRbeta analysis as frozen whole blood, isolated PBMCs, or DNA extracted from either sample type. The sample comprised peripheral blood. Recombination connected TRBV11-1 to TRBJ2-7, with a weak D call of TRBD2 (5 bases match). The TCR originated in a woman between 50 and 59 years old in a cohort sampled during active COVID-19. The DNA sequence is TGTGCCAGCAGCTCTGAGGGAGTCTTCTACGAGCAGTACTTC. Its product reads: CASSSEGVFYEQYF. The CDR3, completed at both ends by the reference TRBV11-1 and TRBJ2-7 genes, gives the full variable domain EAEVAQSPRYKITEKSQAVAFWCDPISGHATLYWYRQILGQGPELLVQFQDESVVDDSQLPKDRFSAERLKGVDSTLKIQPAELGDSAMYLCASSSEGVFYEQYFGPGTRLTVT.